This T cell receptor (beta chain) was sequenced during a study of control samples from healthy donors and cancer patients. There are 12 residues in the CDR3. Losses at the gene ends were 3 bases for V and 3 bases for J; bases not matched to a gene: 0. Germline V gives CDR1 GTSNPN, CDR2 SVGIG (reference sequence). This clone was found a few times. The sample contains more than one DNA sequence encoding this CDR3. Profiled with immunoSEQ multiplex PCR; TCRdb holds only in-frame clones, not every one. Of approximately 140,000 clones in the sample, around nine tenths were seen once. Sequencing used blood. The clonotype was recovered from a woman aged 25 to 45 in good health. The rearrangement uses TRBV30 and TRBJ2-7; the match to TRBD1 covers 9 bases. This chain's CDR3 is CAWRGQGYEQYF. As DNA, the CDR3 is TGTGCCTGGAGGGGACAGGGCTACGAGCAGTACTTC.